This T cell receptor (beta chain) was retrieved from a study of Ad26.COV2.S vaccination and SARS-CoV-2 variants. Overall study context: Intramuscular Ad26.COV2.S at 5x10^10 or 1x10^11 viral particles. Broader study findings: Researchers reported similar non-spike TCR breadth in vaccine and placebo recipients.

J lost 4 bases, V lost 8 bases, and 10 bases had no gene match. The CDR3 has 14 residues. The V gene's germline CDR1 is LNHDA and CDR2 SQIVND (reference sequence). Treatment noted: approximately 18 received Ad26.COV2.S at low or high dose, single or two shots; five or six received placebo; per-sample allocation not given. It was on day 63 after the first vaccine or placebo injection that samples were taken. Immunization relied on an Ad26 vector, which expressed Wuhan-strain SARS-CoV-2 spike. The data were produced by immunoSEQ multiplex PCR, yet TCRdb's version contains in-frame clones alone and is incomplete. The sample includes 450,000 to 550,000 clones, about nine tenths seen only once; the top ten take approximately 1.7%. Worth noting for this clone: Its antigen remains unidentified.

The receptor was derived from a person between 18 and 65 years old who received the Ad26.COV2.S COVID-19 vaccine or a placebo. The rearrangement joins TRBV19 to TRBJ1-1; 7 bases match TRBD1. This material consisted of peripheral blood, taken in a trial of Ad26.COV2.S vaccine versus placebo. The CDR3 sequence is CASRGTAQVTEAFF. The DNA for the CDR3 is TGTGCCAGTCGAGGGACAGCACAAGTCACTGAAGCTTTCTTT.